This TCR beta chain was observed in a study of cytomegalovirus exposure and HLA in healthy donors. The germline CDR1 and CDR2 sequences are SGHTA and FQGNSA. J was trimmed by 7 bases and V by 3 bases; bases with no gene match: 12. This CDR3 region has 16 residues. In the PCR, 60 Vbeta and 13 Jbeta primers were used. Only in-frame clones appear in the TCRdb table, and some are missing; sequencing was by immunoSEQ multiplex PCR. The sample has about 120,000 clones; around 86% are singletons. This rearrangement joins TRBV7-2 to TRBJ2-1; 7 bases fit TRBD2. This TCR came from a woman in her 40s in good health and CMV-seronegative. Sequencing was carried out using PBMCs. This CDR3 is CASSFSGGGALNEQFF. As DNA, the CDR3 is TGTGCCAGCAGCTTTTCCGGCGGGGGAGCCTTGAATGAGCAGTTCTTC.